These 3 T cell receptor beta chains originate from one sample sequenced in a study of cytomegalovirus exposure and HLA in healthy donors. The PCR contained 60 Vbeta and 13 Jbeta primers. Method: immunoSEQ multiplex PCR; TCRdb's copy keeps in-frame clones and lacks some. The sample includes some 130,000 clones, roughly four fifths seen only once; the top ten take 2% to 2.5%. Source material: PBMCs. These receptors came from a man aged 30 to 39 in good health and CMV-seronegative.

In nucleotides, the CDR3 is TGTGCCAGCAGTTACTCTAGCACCGGGGAGCTGTTTTTT. Its translation: CASSYSSTGELFF. This sequence joins TRBV6-6 and TRBJ2-2; D is undetermined. The CDR3 has 13 residues. Germline V CDR1 and CDR2: MNHNY, SVGAGI (reference sequence). Trimming shortened V by 0 bases and J by 4 bases, and 3 bases separated the two germline ends.

The J gene is TRBJ1-5, the V gene TRBV29-1; D remains unclear. Trimming cost V 4 bases and J 5 bases, with 12 bases left between them. Germline V gene sequence: CDR1 SQVTM, CDR2 ANQGSEA. This CDR3 is built from 13 residues. The CDR3: CSVVWQVDQPQHF. As DNA, the CDR3 is TGCAGCGTTGTTTGGCAGGTCGATCAGCCCCAGCATTTT.

The rearrangement uses TRBV5-1 and TRBJ2-4; TRBD1 aligns across 7 bases. The CDR3 loop spans 16 amino acids. CDR1 is SGHRS and CDR2 is YFSETQ in the germline V gene. Trimming took 0 bases from V and 3 from J; bases not matched to a gene: 6. CDR3 DNA sequence: TGCGCCAGCAGCTTGGGACAGGGCTGGGGCAAAAACATTCAGTACTTC. Amino acids: CASSLGQGWGKNIQYF. The full variable domain, rest sourced from reference TRBV5-1 and TRBJ2-4, is KAGVTQTPRYLIKTRGQQVTLSCSPISGHRSVSWYQQTPGQGLQFLFEYFSETQRNKGNFPGRFSGRQFSNSRSEMNVSTLELGDSALYLCASSLGQGWGKNIQYFGAGTRLSVL.